One and the same sample provided the 14 T cell receptor beta chains below, sequenced in a study of CD8 T cells in Susac syndrome. Reverse transcription of 0.5 to 1 ug RNA was performed with random hexamers. A single record per CDR3 protein comes from TCRdb applying MiXCR to the immunoSEQ multiplex PCR reads. Counted here are around 170,000 distinct CDR3 sequences, 92% occurring once; the ten biggest clones make up around 0.079%. The sequencing input was CD4+ T cells from PBMCs. The receptors come from a human donor in good health.

The J gene is TRBJ2-7, the V gene TRBV5-1, with a possible D match to TRBD2 (7 bases). Germline CDR1 is SGHRS and CDR2 is YFSETQ. The CDR3 covers 15 residues. The V end lost 0 bases, the J end lost 5 bases, and 15 bases lay between the germline ends. As DNA, the CDR3 is TGCGCCAGCAGCTTGGCCCCGGGGGGCACAAACGAGCAGTACTTC. It is translated as CASSLAPGGTNEQYF.

J is TRBJ1-1 and V is TRBV6-1; D may be TRBD1 (5 bases). CDR1 is MNHNS, CDR2 SASEGT, per germline. The V end lost 6 bases, the J end lost 2 bases, and 16 bases lay between the germline ends. The CDR3 is 15 residues long. In DNA, the CDR3 is TGTGCCAGCAGCCAAGTGGCGGGGGTTAACACTGAAGCTTTCTTT. It translates to CASSQVAGVNTEAFF.

V and J are TRBV10-3 and TRBJ2-2, with D possibly TRBD2 on 6 matching bases. The CDR3 consists of 15 residues. Germline assignment: CDR1 ENHRY and CDR2 SYGVKD. V was cut by 4 bases and J by 0 bases, with 9 bases left in between. The CDR3 DNA reads as TGTGCCATCAGTGCTGGGGGGACGAACACCGGGGAGCTGTTTTTT. Translation: CAISAGGTNTGELFF.

The chain recombines TRBV5-6 with TRBJ2-1; D might be TRBD2 (5 bases). Per the germline V gene, CDR1 is SGHDT and CDR2 is YYEEEE. This CDR3 region has 19 residues. V gave up 0 bases and J gave up 0 bases, with 19 bases separating them. In nucleotides, the CDR3 is TGTGCCAGCAGCTTGGCCGTTTGGCGAGTAGGGAGCTCCTACAATGAGCAGTTCTTC. It codes for CASSLAVWRVGSSYNEQFF.

This chain connects TRBV12-3 or TRBV12-4 to TRBJ2-7; 7 bases are shared with TRBD1. V gave up 4 bases and J gave up 3 bases; unmatched junction bases: 9. The CDR3 length is 15 residues. The CDR3 is CASSSAGGEFYEQYF. The CDR3 nucleotides read TGTGCCAGCAGTTCCGCAGGGGGTGAATTCTACGAGCAGTACTTC.

V usage is TRBV14 and J usage is TRBJ2-6; unclear D gene. The CDR3 contains 17 residues. CDR1 and CDR2 from the germline V gene are SGHDN and FVKESK. The V end lost 5 bases, the J end lost 1 base, and 15 bases lay between the germline ends. The CDR3 region is CASSGMQSWSGANVLTF. Written as DNA, the CDR3 is TGTGCCAGCAGCGGGATGCAAAGCTGGTCTGGGGCCAACGTCCTGACTTTC.

The chain has TRBV19 and TRBJ2-7, with D perhaps matching TRBD1 (6 bases). Per germline, CDR1 LNHDA and CDR2 SQIVND (reference sequence). V was cut by 6 bases and J by 6 bases, with 18 bases left in between. The CDR3 has 14 amino acids. The CDR3 protein is CASSPDRNPLEQYF. The CDR3 DNA reads as TGTGCCAGTAGCCCCGACAGGAACCCCCTCGAGCAGTACTTC.

This clonotype has just one count. This rearrangement joins TRBV15 to TRBJ1-1; perhaps TRBD1 as D (5 bases). There are 12 residues in the CDR3. Germline-derived CDR1 and CDR2 are LNHNV and YYDKDF (reference sequence). Trimming took off 9 bases at V and 5 bases at J, with 13 bases between the two ends. As DNA, the CDR3 is TGTGCCACGTCTGGGGCCGGGACTGAAGCTTTCTTT. It is translated as CATSGAGTEAFF.

CDR3 amino acids: CSAGREAGELFF. DNA of the CDR3: TGCAGTGCGGGCAGGGAAGCCGGGGAGCTGTTTTTT. V and J are TRBV20-1 and TRBJ2-2, with TRBD1 as a possible D gene (5 bases). The CDR3 is made up of 12 amino acids. The V end was cut by 6 bases, the J end by 6 bases, with 11 bases between. Per the germline V gene, CDR1 is DFQATT and CDR2 is SNEGSKA (reference sequence).

V and J are TRBV7-2 and TRBJ1-1; no reliable D call. The V and J ends lost 5 bases and 3 bases respectively, with 13 bases between them. The CDR3 is 14 residues long. CDR1 is SGHTA, CDR2 FQGNSA, per germline. The CDR3 here is CASSPSWGDTEAFF. The CDR3 nucleotides are TGTGCCAGCAGCCCAAGTTGGGGAGACACTGAAGCTTTCTTT.

The chain is built from TRBV28 and TRBJ2-7, with D possibly being TRBD1 (6 bases). V was trimmed by 9 bases and J by 3 bases, leaving 15 bases between them. CDR3 length: 13 residues. CDR1 and CDR2 (germline): MDHEN, SYDVKM. The CDR3 coding sequence is TGTGCCAGGAAACAGGGCGGGTTCTACGAGCAGTACTTC. Its translation: CARKQGGFYEQYF.

The rearrangement links TRBV5-1 to TRBJ1-2, with D maybe TRBD1 (5 bases). The CDR3 is 14 amino acids. V shed 1 base and J shed 7 bases, with 14 bases lying between them. The germline CDR1 and CDR2 sequences are SGHRS and YFSETQ. CDR3 loop: CASSLLKEGSGYTF. DNA of the CDR3: TGCGCCAGCAGCTTGTTGAAGGAGGGGAGTGGCTACACCTTC.

The chain joins TRBV4-2 to TRBJ2-7; perhaps TRBD1 as D (5 bases). Germline CDR1 LGHNA, CDR2 YNFKEQ. V shed 1 base and J shed 6 bases, with 16 bases lying between them. The CDR3 consists of 15 residues. CDR3 amino acids: CASSQGGGSSREQYF. For the CDR3, the DNA is TGTGCCAGCAGCCAAGGGGGCGGTTCGTCCCGCGAGCAGTACTTC.

The chain combines TRBV7-2 with TRBJ1-1, with D unresolved. The CDR3 extends over 12 amino acids. Trimming shortened V by 4 bases and J by 10 bases, and 13 bases separated the two germline ends. Germline CDR1 reads SGHTA; CDR2 reads FQGNSA. Here the CDR3 reads CASSSEVRGAFF. DNA for the CDR3: TGTGCCAGCAGCTCCGAGGTGCGTGGAGCTTTCTTT.